This record covers a single T cell receptor beta chain. The antigen remains undetermined. This entry belongs to a study of siplizumab effects on memory and regulatory T cells. The assay looked at 95,000 to 100,000 TCR templates in each sample. TCRdb's table, derived via immunoSEQ multiplex PCR, lists solely in-frame clones and lacks some. The data hold 80,000 to 130,000 clones, with about 91% observed a single time. General observations from the study: Assignment of a naive or memory phenotype failed for roughly 75-95% of the proliferating CD4+ or CD8+ clones. Of the alloreactive clones, only a minor fraction mapped to unstimulated subsets.

The sequenced sample consisted of Tregs sorted from blood. The clonotype comes from a human donor in good health.

CDR3 in amino acids: CASSQGAYEQYF. In DNA, the CDR3 is TGTGCCAGCAGCCAAGGAGCCTACGAGCAGTACTTC. The chain joins TRBV7-6 to TRBJ2-7; no clear D gene. Looked up from germline, CDR1 is SGHVS and CDR2 is FNYEAQ. This CDR3 region has 12 residues. V was clipped by 5 bases and J by 2 bases, with 7 bases between them.